Listed below are T cell receptor beta chains from one sample, sequenced in a study of early T cells in non-severe SARS-CoV-2 infection. TCRdb ran MiXCR on the 5' RACE reads and lists one entry per CDR3 protein. This table holds 85,000 to 90,000 distinct CDR3 sequences, about 15% found once. Sequencing used whole blood. The source is an adult who was a healthcare worker with PCR-confirmed SARS-CoV-2 infection or an uninfected control (not recorded which). The CDR3 runs from the conserved cysteine through the conserved F or W. The order of the fields is CDR3 length, V gene, D gene, clone size, J gene, CDR3 DNA, CDR3 protein. D genes are given only for firm matches. A clone size is listed for some rows: how often the clone was seen (once, few, many), or a class if it is expanded.

11,TRBV7-3,NA,few,TRBJ2-2,TGTGCCAGCAGGCTAGTTGGGGAGCTGTTTTTT,CASRLVGELFF
13,TRBV19,NA,NA,TRBJ1-5,TGTGCCAGTAGTATACAGGGGTCTCAGCCCCAGCATTTT,CASSIQGSQPQHF
17,TRBV24-1,TRBD1,many,TRBJ2-3,TGTGCCACCAGTGGCGAAGTGGACAGGGGAAGCACAGATACGCAGTATTTT,CATSGEVDRGSTDTQYF
17,TRBV4-1,TRBD2,many,TRBJ2-3,TGCGCCAGCAGCCAAGACCCGGGGGGGCAGGAGGCAGATACGCAGTATTTT,CASSQDPGGQEADTQYF
16,TRBV5-1,NA,NA,TRBJ2-1,TGCGCCAGCAGCTTGGCCCTGAGTAGCTCCTACAATGAGCAGTTCTTC,CASSLALSSSYNEQFF
13,TRBV29-1,NA,few,TRBJ1-4,TGCAGCGTTGACGGGGGGGGAACAGAAAAACTGTTTTTT,CSVDGGGTEKLFF
13,TRBV12-3/TRBV12-4,TRBD1,NA,TRBJ1-6,TGTGCCAGCGGTAGGACAGGGGGTTCACCCCTCCACTTT,CASGRTGGSPLHF
13,TRBV3-1,NA,NA,TRBJ1-5,TGTGCCAGCAGCCAGGGCCACAATCAGCCCCAGCATTTT,CASSQGHNQPQHF
12,TRBV6-5,TRBD1,NA,TRBJ1-2,TGTGCCACCTGGGGACAGGTTTATGGCTACACCTTC,CATWGQVYGYTF
14,TRBV18,TRBD1,NA,TRBJ2-5,TGTGCCAGCTCACCGACGACAGGGGGAGAGACCCAGTACTTC,CASSPTTGGETQYF
12,TRBV29-1,NA,few,TRBJ2-1,TGCAGCGCCAGCCTCTCCTACAATGAGCAGTTCTTC,CSASLSYNEQFF
15,TRBV6-6,NA,few,TRBJ2-1,TGTGCCAGCACCGACCGCGGACTCGCCTACAATGAGCAGTTCTTC,CASTDRGLAYNEQFF
14,TRBV7-7,TRBD1,NA,TRBJ2-5,TGTGCCAGCAGCACAGACAGGGGGACCGAGACCCAGTACTTC,CASSTDRGTETQYF
12,TRBV28,NA,NA,TRBJ1-1,TGTGCCAGCAGCGACCCAGACAAAGGAGCTTTCTTT,CASSDPDKGAFF
16,TRBV10-3,NA,many,TRBJ1-1,TGTGCCATCAGTGAGTCAGGAGGGTCACCCCCAGGTGAAGCTTTCTTT,CAISESGGSPPGEAFF
14,TRBV6-6,NA,NA,TRBJ1-1,TGTGCCAGCAGTTACGGGGGAGGTGAAACTGAAGCTTTCTTT,CASSYGGGETEAFF
13,TRBV4-2,NA,NA,TRBJ2-5,TGTGCCAGCAGCCAAGATTTTCAAGAGACCCAGTACTTC,CASSQDFQETQYF
13,TRBV12-3/TRBV12-4,NA,once,TRBJ2-5,TGTGCCAGCAGTTTAGCAGGGACCTCCGCCCAGTACTTC,CASSLAGTSAQYF